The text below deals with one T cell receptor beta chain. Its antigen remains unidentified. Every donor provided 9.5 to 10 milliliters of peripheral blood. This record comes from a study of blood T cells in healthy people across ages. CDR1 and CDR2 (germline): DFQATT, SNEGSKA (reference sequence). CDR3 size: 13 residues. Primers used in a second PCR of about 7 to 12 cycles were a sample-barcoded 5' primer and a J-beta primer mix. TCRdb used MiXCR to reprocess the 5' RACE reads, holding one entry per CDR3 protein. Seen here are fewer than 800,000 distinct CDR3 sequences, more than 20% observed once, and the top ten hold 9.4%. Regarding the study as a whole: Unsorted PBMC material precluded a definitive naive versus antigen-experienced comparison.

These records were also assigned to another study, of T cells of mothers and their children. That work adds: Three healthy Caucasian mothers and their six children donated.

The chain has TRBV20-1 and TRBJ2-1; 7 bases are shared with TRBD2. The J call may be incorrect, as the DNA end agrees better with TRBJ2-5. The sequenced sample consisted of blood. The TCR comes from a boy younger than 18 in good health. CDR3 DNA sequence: TGCAGTGCTGAGCCGGGGGGACAAGAGACCCAGTACTTC. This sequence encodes CSAEPGGQETQYF.